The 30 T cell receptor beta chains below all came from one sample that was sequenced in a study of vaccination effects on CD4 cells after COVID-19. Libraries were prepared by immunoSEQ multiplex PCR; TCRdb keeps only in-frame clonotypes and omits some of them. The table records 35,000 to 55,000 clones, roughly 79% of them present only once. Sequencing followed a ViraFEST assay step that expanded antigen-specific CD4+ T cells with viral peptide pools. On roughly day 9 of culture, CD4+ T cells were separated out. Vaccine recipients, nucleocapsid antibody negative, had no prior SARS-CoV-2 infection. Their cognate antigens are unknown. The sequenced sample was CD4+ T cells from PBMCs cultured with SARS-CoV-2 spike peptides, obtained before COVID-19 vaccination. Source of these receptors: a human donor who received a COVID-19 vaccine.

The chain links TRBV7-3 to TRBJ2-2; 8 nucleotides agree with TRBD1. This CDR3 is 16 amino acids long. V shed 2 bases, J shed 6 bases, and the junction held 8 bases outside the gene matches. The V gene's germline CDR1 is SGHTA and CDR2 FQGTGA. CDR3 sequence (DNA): TGTGCCAGCAGCTTAGCCCGACAGGGGCAGGCCGGGGAGCTGTTTTTT. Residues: CASSLARQGQAGELFF.

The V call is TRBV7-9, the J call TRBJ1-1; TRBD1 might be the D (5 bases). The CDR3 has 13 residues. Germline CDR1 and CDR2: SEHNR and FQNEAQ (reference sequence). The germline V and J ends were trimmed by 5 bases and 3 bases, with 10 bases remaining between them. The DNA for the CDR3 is TGTGCCAGCAGCCCCCAGGGATACACTGAAGCTTTCTTT. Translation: CASSPQGYTEAFF.

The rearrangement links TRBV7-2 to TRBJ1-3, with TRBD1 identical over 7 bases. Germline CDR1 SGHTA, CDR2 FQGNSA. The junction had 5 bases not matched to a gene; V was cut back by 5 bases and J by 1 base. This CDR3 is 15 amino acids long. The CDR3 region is CASSGVRGSGNTIYF. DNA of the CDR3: TGTGCCAGCAGCGGGGTCAGGGGGTCTGGAAACACCATATATTTT.

For the CDR3, the DNA is TGTGCTAGTGGTTTAACAGATACGCAGTATTTT. It encodes CASGLTDTQYF. The chain combines TRBV12-5 with TRBJ2-3; unclear D gene. Per the germline V gene, CDR1 is LGHNT and CDR2 is FRNRAP. The ends were cut back, 3 bases at V and 3 bases at J, with 1 base in the middle. The CDR3 loop spans 11 amino acids.

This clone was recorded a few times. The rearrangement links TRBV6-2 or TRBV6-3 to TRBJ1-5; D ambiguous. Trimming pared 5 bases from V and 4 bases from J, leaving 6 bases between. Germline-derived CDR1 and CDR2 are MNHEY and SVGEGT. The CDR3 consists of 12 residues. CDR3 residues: CASSPRNQPQHF. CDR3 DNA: TGTGCCAGCAGTCCCCGGAATCAGCCCCAGCATTTT.

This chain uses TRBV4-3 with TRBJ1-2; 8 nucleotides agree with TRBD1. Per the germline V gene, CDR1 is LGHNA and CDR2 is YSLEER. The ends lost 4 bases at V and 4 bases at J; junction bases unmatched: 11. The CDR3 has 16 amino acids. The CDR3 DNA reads TGCGCCAGCAGCCCCGCATCGACAGGGGTTGGCTATGGCTACACCTTC. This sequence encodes CASSPASTGVGYGYTF.

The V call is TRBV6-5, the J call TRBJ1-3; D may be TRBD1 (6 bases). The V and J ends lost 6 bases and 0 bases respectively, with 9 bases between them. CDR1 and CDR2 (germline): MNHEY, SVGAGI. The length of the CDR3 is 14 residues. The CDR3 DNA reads TGTGCCAGCAGGGGGGCCGGCTCTGGAAACACCATATATTTT. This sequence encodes CASRGAGSGNTIYF.

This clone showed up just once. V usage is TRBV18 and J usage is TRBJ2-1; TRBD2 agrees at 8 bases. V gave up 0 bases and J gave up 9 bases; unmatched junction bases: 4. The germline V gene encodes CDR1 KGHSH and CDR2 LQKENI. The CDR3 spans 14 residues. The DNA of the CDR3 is TGTGCCAGCTCACCACCCAACCGGGGGGGTGAGCAGTTCTTC. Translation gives CASSPPNRGGEQFF.

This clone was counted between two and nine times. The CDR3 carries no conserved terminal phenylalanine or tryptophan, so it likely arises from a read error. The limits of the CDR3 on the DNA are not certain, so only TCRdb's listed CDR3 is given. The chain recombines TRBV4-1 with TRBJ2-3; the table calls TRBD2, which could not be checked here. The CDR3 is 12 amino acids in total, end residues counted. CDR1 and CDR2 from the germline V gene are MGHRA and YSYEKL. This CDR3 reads CASSQEATSGDI.

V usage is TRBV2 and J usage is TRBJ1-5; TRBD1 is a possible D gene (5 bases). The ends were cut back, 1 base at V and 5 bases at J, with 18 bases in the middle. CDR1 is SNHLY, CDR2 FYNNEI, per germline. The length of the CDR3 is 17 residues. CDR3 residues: CASSEGLGNGADQPQHF. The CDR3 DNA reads TGTGCCAGCAGTGAAGGGTTGGGGAACGGGGCCGATCAGCCCCAGCATTTT.

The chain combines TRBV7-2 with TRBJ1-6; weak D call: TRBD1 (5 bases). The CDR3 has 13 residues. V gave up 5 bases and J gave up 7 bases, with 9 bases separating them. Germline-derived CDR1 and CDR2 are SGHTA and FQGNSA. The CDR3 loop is CASSPGPNSPLHF. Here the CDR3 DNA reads TGTGCCAGCAGCCCGGGACCGAATTCACCCCTCCACTTT.

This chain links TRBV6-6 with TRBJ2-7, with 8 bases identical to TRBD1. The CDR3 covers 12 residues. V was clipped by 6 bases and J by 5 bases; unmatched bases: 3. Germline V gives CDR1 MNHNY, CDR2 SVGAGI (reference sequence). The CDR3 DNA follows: TGTGCCAGCAGCAAGACAGGGGACGAGCAGTACGTC. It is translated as CASSKTGDEQYV.

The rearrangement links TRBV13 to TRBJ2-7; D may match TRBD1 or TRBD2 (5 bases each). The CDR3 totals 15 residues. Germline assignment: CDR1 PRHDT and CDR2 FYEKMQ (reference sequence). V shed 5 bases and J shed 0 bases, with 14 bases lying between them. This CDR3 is CASSVGRSNSYEQYV. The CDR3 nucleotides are TGTGCCAGCAGCGTGGGACGGAGTAACTCCTACGAGCAGTACGTC.

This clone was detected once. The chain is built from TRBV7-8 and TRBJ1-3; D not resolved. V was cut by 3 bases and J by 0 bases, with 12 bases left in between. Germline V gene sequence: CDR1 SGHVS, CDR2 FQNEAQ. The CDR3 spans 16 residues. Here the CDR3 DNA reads TGTGCCAGCAGCTTTCGGTTAGGCAGCTCTGGAAACACCATATATTTT. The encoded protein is CASSFRLGSSGNTIYF.

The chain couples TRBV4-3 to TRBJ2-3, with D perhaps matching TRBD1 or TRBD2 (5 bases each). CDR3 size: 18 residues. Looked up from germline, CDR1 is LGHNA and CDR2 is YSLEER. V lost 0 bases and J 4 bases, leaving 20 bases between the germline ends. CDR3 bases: TGCGCCAGCAGCCAAGATCCGCCTGTAGGCAGGGACGCAGATACGCAGTATTTT. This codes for CASSQDPPVGRDADTQYF.

Here the CDR3 reads CASSSLSSGRYNEQFF. The CDR3 DNA sequence: TGTGCCAGCAGTTCCCTGTCGTCTGGAAGGTACAATGAGCAGTTCTTC. The genes are TRBV28 and TRBJ2-1; D gene uncertain. The germline V gene has CDR1 MDHEN and CDR2 SYDVKM. V was shortened by 4 bases and J by 4 bases, with 17 bases between the two germline ends. This CDR3 is 16 amino acids long.

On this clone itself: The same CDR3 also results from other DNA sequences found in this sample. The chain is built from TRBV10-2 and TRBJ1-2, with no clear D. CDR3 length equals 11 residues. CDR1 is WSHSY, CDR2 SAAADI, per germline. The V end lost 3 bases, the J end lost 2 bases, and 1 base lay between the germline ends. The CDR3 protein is CASSDNYGYTF. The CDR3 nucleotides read TGCGCCAGCAGTGACAACTATGGCTACACCTTC.

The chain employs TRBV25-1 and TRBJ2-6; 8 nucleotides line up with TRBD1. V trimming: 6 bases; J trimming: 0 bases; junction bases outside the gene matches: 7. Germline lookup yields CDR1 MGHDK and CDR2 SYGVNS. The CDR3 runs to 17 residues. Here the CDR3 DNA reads TGTGCCAGCAGAACCTCCACAGGGGGCTCTGGGGCCAACGTCCTGACTTTC. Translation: CASRTSTGGSGANVLTF.

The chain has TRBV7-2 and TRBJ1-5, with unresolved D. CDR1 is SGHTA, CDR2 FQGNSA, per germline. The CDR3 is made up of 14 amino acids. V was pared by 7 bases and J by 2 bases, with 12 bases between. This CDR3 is CASTMSPGNQPQHF. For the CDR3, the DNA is TGTGCCAGCACAATGTCTCCCGGCAATCAGCCCCAGCATTTT.

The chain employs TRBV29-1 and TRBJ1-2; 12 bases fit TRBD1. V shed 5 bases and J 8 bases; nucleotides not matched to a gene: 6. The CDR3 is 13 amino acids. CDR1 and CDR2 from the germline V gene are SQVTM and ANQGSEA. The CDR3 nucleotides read TGCAGCGTTCCGGGACAGGGGGCGAGGGGCTACACCTTC. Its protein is CSVPGQGARGYTF.

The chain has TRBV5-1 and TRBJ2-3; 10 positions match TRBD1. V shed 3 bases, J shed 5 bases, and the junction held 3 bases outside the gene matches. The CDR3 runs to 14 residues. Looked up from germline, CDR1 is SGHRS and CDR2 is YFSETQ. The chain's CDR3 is CASSYGTGEDTQYF. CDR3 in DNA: TGCGCCAGCAGCTACGGGACAGGGGAAGATACGCAGTATTTT.

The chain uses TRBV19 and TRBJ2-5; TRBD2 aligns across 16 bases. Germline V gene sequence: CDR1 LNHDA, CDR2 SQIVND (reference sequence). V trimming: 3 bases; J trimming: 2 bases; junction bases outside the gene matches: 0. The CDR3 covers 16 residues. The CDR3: CASSMGLAGGQETQYF. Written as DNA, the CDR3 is TGTGCCAGTAGTATGGGACTAGCGGGGGGGCAAGAGACCCAGTACTTC.

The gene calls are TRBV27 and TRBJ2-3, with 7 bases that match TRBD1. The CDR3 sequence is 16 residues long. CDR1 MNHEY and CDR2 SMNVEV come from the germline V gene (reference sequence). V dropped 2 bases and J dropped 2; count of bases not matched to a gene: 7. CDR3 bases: TGTGCCAGCAGTTTAACGACAGGGTTATACACAGATACGCAGTATTTT. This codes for CASSLTTGLYTDTQYF.

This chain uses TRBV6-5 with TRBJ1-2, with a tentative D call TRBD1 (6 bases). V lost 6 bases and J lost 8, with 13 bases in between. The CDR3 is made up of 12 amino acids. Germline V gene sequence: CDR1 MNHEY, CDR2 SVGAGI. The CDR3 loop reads CASRNRVWGYTF. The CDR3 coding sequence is TGTGCCAGCAGAAACAGGGTCTGGGGCTACACCTTC.

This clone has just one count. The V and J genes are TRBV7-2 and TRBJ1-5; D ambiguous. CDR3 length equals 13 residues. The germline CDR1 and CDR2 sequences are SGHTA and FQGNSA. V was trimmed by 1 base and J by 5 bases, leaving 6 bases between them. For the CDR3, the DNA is TGTGCCAGCAGCTTAGTTGGGGATCAGCCCCAGCATTTT. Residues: CASSLVGDQPQHF.

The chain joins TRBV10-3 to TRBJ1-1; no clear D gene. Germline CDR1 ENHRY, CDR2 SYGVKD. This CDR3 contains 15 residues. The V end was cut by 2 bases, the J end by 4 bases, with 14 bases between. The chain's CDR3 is CAISERGQEATEAFF. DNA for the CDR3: TGTGCCATCAGTGAGCGAGGCCAGGAGGCCACTGAAGCTTTCTTT.

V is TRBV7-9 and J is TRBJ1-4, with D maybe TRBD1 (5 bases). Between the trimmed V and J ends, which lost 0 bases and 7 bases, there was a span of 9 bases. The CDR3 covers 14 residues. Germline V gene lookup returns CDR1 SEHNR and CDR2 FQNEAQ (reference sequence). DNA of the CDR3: TGTGCCAGCAGCTTAGCGGGGGGAAGTGAAAAACTGTTTTTT. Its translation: CASSLAGGSEKLFF.

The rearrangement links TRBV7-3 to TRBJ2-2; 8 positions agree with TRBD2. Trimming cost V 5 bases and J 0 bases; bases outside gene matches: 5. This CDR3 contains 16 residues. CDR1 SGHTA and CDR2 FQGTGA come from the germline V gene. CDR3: CASSERGGPNTGELFF. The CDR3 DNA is TGTGCCAGCAGCGAGCGCGGGGGGCCGAACACCGGGGAGCTGTTTTTT.

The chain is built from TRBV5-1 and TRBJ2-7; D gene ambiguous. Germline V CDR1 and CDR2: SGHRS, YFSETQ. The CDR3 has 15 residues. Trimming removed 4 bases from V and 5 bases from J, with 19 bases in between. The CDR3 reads CASSLLGPTNDEQYV. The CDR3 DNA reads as TGCGCCAGCAGCCTTCTCGGCCCGACAAACGACGAGCAGTACGTC.

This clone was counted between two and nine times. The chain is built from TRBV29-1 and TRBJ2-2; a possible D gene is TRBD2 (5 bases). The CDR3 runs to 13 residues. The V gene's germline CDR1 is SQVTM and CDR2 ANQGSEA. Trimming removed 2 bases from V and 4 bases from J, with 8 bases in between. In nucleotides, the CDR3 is TGCAGCGTTGAAAGCGGAGGCACCGGGGAGCTGTTTTTT. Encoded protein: CSVESGGTGELFF.